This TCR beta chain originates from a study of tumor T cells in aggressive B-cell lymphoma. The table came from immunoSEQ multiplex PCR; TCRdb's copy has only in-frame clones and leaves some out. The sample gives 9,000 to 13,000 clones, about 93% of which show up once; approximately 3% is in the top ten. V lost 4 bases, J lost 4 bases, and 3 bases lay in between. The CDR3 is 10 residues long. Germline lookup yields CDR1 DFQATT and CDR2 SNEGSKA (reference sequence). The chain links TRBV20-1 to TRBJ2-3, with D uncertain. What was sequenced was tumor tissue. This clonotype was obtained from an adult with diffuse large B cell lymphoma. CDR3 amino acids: CSATADTQYF. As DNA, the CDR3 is TGCAGTGCTACAGCAGATACGCAGTATTTT.